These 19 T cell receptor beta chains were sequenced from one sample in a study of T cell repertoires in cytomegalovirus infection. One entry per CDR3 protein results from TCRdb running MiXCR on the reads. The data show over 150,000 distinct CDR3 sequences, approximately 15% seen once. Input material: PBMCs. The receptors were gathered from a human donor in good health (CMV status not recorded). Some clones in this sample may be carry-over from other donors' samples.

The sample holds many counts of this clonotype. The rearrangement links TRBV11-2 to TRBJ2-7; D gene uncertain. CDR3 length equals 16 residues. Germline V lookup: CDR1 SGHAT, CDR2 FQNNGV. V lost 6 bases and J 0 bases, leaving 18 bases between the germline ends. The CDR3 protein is CASRLYNGPLSYEQYF. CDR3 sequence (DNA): TGTGCCAGCAGACTTTATAACGGACCTCTCTCCTACGAGCAGTACTTC.

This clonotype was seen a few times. CDR3: CASSVGAGRETQYF. In nucleotides, the CDR3 is TGTGCCAGCAGCGTAGGGGCAGGGAGGGAGACCCAGTACTTC. The chain has TRBV9 and TRBJ2-5; possible D gene TRBD2, 6 bases. Germline V gives CDR1 SGDLS, CDR2 YYNGEE. V dropped 0 bases and J dropped 5 bases, with 11 bases sitting between them. The CDR3 extends over 14 amino acids.

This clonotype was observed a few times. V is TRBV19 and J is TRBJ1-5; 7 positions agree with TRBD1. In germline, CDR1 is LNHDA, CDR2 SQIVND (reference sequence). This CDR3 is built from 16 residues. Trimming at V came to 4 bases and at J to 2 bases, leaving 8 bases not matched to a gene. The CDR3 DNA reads TGTGCCAGTAGTACTGAATGGACAGGCCGCAATCAGCCCCAGCATTTT. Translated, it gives CASSTEWTGRNQPQHF.

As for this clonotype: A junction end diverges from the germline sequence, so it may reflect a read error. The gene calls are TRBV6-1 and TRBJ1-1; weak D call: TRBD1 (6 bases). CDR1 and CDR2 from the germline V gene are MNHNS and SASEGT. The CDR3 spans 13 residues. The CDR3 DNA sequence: TGTGCCAGCAATGCCACAGGGTACGCTGAAGCTTTTTTT. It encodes CASNATGYAEAFF.

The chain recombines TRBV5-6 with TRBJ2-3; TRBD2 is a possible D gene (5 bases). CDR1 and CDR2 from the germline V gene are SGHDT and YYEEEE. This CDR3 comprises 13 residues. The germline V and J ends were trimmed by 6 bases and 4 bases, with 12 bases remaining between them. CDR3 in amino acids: CASKRRSPDTQYF. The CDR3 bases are TGTGCCAGCAAGAGGAGGTCTCCAGATACGCAGTATTTT.

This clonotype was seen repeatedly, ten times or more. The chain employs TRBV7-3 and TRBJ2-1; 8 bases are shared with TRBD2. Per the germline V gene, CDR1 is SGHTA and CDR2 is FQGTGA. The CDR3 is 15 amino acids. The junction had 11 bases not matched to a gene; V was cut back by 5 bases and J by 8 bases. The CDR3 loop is CASSPMWTSLDEQFF. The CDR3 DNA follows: TGTGCCAGCAGCCCGATGTGGACTAGCTTGGATGAGCAGTTCTTC.

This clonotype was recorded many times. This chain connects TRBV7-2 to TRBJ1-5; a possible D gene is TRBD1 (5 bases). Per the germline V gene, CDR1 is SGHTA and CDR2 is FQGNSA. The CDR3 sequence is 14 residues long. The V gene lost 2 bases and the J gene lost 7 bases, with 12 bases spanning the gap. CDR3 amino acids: CASSLWGGEQPQHF. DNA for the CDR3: TGTGCCAGCAGCTTATGGGGGGGAGAACAGCCCCAGCATTTT.

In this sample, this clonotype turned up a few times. CDR3 coding DNA: TGTGCCAGCAGTTTATGCTGCGGGAGCTCTGGAAACACCATATATTTT. Its protein product is CASSLCCGSSGNTIYF. The chain links TRBV28 to TRBJ1-3; D is unclear. CDR3 size: 16 residues. CDR1 and CDR2 from the germline V gene are MDHEN and SYDVKM. V lost 0 bases and J lost 0, with 9 bases in between.

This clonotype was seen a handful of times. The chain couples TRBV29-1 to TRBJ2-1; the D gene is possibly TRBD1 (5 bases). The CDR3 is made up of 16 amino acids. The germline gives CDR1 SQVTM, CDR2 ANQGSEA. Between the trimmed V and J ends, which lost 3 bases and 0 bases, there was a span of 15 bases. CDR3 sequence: CSVEGQAQLSYNEQFF. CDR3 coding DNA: TGCAGCGTTGAGGGGCAGGCCCAGCTCTCCTACAATGAGCAGTTCTTC.

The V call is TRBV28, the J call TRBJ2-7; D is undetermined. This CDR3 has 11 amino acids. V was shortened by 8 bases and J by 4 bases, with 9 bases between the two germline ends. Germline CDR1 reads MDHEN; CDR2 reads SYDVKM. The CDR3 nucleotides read TGTGCCAGCGGGGTGGGGTACGAGCAGTACTTC. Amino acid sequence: CASGVGYEQYF.

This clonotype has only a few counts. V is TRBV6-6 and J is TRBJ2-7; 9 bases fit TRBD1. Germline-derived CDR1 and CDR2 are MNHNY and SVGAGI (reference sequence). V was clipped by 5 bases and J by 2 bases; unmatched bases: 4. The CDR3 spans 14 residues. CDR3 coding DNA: TGTGCCAGCAGTGCCCGGGACAGGGCCTACGAGCAGTACTTC. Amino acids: CASSARDRAYEQYF.

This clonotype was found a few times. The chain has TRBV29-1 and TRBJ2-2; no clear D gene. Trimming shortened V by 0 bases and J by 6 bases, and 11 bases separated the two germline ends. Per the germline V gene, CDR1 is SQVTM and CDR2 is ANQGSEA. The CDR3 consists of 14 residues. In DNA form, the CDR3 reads TGCAGCGTTGAAGAATCATCTAAACCCGGGGAGCTGTTTTTT. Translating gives CSVEESSKPGELFF.

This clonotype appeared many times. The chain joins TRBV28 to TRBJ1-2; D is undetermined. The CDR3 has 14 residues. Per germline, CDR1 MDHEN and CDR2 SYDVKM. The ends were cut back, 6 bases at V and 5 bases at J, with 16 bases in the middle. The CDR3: CASRTPTTSYGYTF. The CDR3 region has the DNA TGTGCCAGCAGAACCCCAACCACAAGTTATGGCTACACCTTC.

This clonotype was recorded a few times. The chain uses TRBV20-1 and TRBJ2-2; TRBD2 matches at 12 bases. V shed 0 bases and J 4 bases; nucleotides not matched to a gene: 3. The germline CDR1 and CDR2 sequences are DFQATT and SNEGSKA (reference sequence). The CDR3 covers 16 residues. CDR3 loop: CSARDLLAGGTGELFF. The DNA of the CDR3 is TGCAGTGCTAGAGATCTACTAGCGGGAGGCACCGGGGAGCTGTTTTTT.

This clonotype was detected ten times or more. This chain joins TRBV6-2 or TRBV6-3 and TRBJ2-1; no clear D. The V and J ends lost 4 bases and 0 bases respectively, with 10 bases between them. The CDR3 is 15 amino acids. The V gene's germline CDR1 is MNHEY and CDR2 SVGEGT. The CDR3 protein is CASSSAASSYNEQFF. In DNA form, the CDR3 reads TGTGCCAGCAGTTCCGCAGCGAGCTCCTACAATGAGCAGTTCTTC.

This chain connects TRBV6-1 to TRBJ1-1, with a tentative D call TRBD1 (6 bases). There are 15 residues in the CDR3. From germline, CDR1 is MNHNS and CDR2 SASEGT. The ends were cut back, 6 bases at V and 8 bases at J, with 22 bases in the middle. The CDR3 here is CASSLQGADLGEAFF. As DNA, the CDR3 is TGTGCCAGCAGCCTACAGGGTGCGGACCTCGGAGAAGCTTTCTTT.

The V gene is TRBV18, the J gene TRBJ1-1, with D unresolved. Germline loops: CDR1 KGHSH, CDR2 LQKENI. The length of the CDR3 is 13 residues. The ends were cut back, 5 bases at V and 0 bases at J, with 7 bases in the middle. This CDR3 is CASSSDMNTEAFF. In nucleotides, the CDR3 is TGTGCCAGCTCATCAGACATGAACACTGAAGCTTTCTTT.

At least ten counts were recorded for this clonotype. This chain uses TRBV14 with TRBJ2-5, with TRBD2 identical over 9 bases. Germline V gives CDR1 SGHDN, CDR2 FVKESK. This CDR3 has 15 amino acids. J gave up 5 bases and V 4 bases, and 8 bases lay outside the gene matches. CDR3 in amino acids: CASSPGLAQEETQYF. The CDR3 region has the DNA TGTGCCAGCAGCCCAGGACTAGCGCAGGAGGAGACCCAGTACTTC.

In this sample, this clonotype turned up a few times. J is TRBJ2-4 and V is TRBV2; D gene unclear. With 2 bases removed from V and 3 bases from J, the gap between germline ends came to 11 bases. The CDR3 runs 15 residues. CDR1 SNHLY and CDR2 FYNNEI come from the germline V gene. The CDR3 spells CASSEPKLDKNIQYF. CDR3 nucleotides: TGTGCCAGCAGTGAACCCAAGTTAGACAAAAACATTCAGTACTTC.